Following are 21 T cell receptor beta chains from one sample sequenced in a study of blood T cell repertoires in COVID-19. Libraries were prepared by immunoSEQ multiplex PCR; TCRdb keeps only in-frame clonotypes and omits some of them. The data contain 140,000 or so clones, 65% to 80% of them seen just once; the ten biggest clones take up more than 1.5%. What was sequenced was peripheral blood. All receptors come from a woman aged 60-75 years with acute or convalescent COVID-19.

The V gene is TRBV5-6, the J gene TRBJ2-1, with TRBD2 matching 8 bases. Per germline, CDR1 SGHDT and CDR2 YYEEEE. V shed 4 bases, J shed 6 bases, and the junction held 18 bases outside the gene matches. The CDR3 is made up of 18 amino acids. This CDR3 is CASSRAGVSPGLVNEQFF. The CDR3 DNA sequence: TGTGCCAGCAGCCGAGCGGGGGTCTCCCCCGGGCTGGTCAATGAGCAGTTCTTC.

The rearrangement joins TRBV7-9 to TRBJ2-1, with a weak D call TRBD2 (5 bases). V gave up 1 base and J gave up 7 bases, with 11 bases separating them. This CDR3 has 14 residues. Germline V gene data show CDR1 as SEHNR and CDR2 as FQNEAQ (reference sequence). The CDR3 coding sequence is TGTGCCAGCAGCTTAGGTGGAGGTTGGAATGAGCAGTTCTTC. Translation: CASSLGGGWNEQFF.

A few counts support this clone. The chain combines TRBV9 with TRBJ2-2; no clear D gene. There are 15 residues in the CDR3. The germline V gene has CDR1 SGDLS and CDR2 YYNGEE. Trimming shortened V by 5 bases and J by 4 bases, and 15 bases separated the two germline ends. CDR3: CASSAAEAGTGELFF. The DNA of the CDR3 is TGTGCCAGCAGTGCTGCCGAGGCCGGCACCGGGGAGCTGTTTTTT.

To note about this clone: One end of the junction is discordant with germline, which a read error may explain. The V call is TRBV2, the J call TRBJ1-2, with 8 bases that match TRBD1. The CDR3 has 13 amino acids. In germline, CDR1 is SNHLY, CDR2 FYNNEI. The CDR3 DNA reads TGTGCCAGCAACAGACAGGGGAACTCTGGCTACACCTTC. Its translation: CASNRQGNSGYTF.

The rearrangement joins TRBV3-1 (or the pseudogene TRBV3-2) to TRBJ1-6; weak D call: TRBD1 (6 bases). The CDR3 sequence is 18 residues long. Germline V gene lookup returns CDR1 LGHDT and CDR2 YNNKEL (reference sequence). With 7 bases removed from V and 0 bases from J, the gap between germline ends came to 19 bases. The CDR3 sequence is CASKKGSTGSSYNSPLHF. The DNA for the CDR3 is TGTGCCAGCAAAAAGGGGAGCACAGGGAGCTCCTATAATTCACCCCTCCACTTT.

This clone was seen just once. The genes are TRBV7-9 and TRBJ1-1; D is undetermined. Germline V gene data show CDR1 as SEHNR and CDR2 as FQNEAQ (reference sequence). CDR3 length equals 12 residues. Trimming pared 2 bases from V and 4 bases from J, leaving 5 bases between. The CDR3 DNA is TGTGCCAGCAGCTTACATAGCACTGAAGCTTTCTTT. Its protein is CASSLHSTEAFF.

This clone is a singleton in its sample. This rearrangement joins TRBV14 to TRBJ2-2; possibly TRBD1 for D (5 bases). This CDR3 has 16 amino acids. Trimming took off 0 bases at V and 7 bases at J, with 15 bases between the two ends. CDR1 is SGHDN and CDR2 is FVKESK in the germline V gene. The CDR3 DNA follows: TGTGCCAGCAGCCAAGAGCGTATCAGGGTGAGCGGGGAGCTGTTTTTT. Amino acid sequence: CASSQERIRVSGELFF.

The rearrangement links TRBV28 to TRBJ1-5, with D possibly being TRBD1 (5 bases). Germline-derived CDR1 and CDR2 are MDHEN and SYDVKM. The CDR3 length is 14 residues. Trimming took 8 bases from V and 2 from J, leaving 13 bases between them. CDR3 sequence: CASWGGFRNQPQHF. The CDR3 DNA sequence: TGTGCCAGCTGGGGGGGGTTTCGCAATCAGCCCCAGCATTTT.

The chain couples TRBV28 to TRBJ2-1, with D maybe TRBD2 (5 bases). CDR3 length: 15 residues. Germline lookup yields CDR1 MDHEN and CDR2 SYDVKM. V was pared by 3 bases and J by 5 bases, with 14 bases between. The CDR3 loop reads CASSFGGYTDNEQFF. The CDR3 nucleotides are TGTGCCAGCAGTTTTGGAGGATACACAGACAATGAGCAGTTCTTC.

The V call is TRBV19, the J call TRBJ1-5, with D perhaps matching TRBD1 (6 bases). This CDR3 has 16 amino acids. V was cut by 2 bases and J by 2 bases, with 13 bases left in between. Germline loops: CDR1 LNHDA, CDR2 SQIVND (reference sequence). CDR3 loop: CASSIRSGGGNQPQHF. The CDR3 DNA is TGTGCCAGTAGTATACGGTCGGGGGGCGGCAATCAGCCCCAGCATTTT. The full variable domain, with the rest looked up from reference TRBV19 and TRBJ1-5, is DGGITQSPKYLFRKEGQNVTLSCEQNLNHDAMYWYRQDPGQGLRLIYYSQIVNDFQKGDIAEGYSVSREKKESFPLTVTSAQKNPTAFYLCASSIRSGGGNQPQHFGDGTRLSIL.

CDR3 region: CASIPSGDTEAFF. In DNA form, the CDR3 reads TGTGCCAGCATTCCTTCCGGGGACACTGAAGCTTTCTTT. This chain connects TRBV28 to TRBJ1-1; D not resolved. CDR1 MDHEN and CDR2 SYDVKM come from the germline V gene. The CDR3 is made up of 13 amino acids. Trimming cost V 7 bases and J 3 bases, with 12 bases left between them.

CDR3 amino acids: CASSSGLRYEQYF. The DNA for the CDR3 is TGTGCCAGCAGTTCCGGACTGAGATACGAGCAGTACTTC. V usage is TRBV6-5 and J usage is TRBJ2-7; D might be TRBD2 (5 bases). Per the germline V gene, CDR1 is MNHEY and CDR2 is SVGAGI. The CDR3 contains 13 residues. V was shortened by 4 bases and J by 4 bases, with 11 bases between the two germline ends.

This clone has only a few counts. The chain couples TRBV30 to TRBJ1-4; TRBD1 matches at 7 bases. Looked up from germline, CDR1 is GTSNPN and CDR2 is SVGIG (reference sequence). J gave up 8 bases and V 2 bases, and 8 bases lay outside the gene matches. The CDR3 covers 14 residues. The CDR3 bases are TGTGCCTGGAGTCACAGGGGCATCGTCGAAAAACTGTTTTTT. Its protein is CAWSHRGIVEKLFF.

This clone has only a few counts. CDR3 in amino acids: CAWTGTGDERGEQFF. For the CDR3, the DNA is TGTGCCTGGACCGGGACAGGGGACGAAAGGGGTGAGCAGTTCTTC. The gene calls are TRBV30 and TRBJ2-1; TRBD1 matches at 10 bases. Germline V gives CDR1 GTSNPN, CDR2 SVGIG (reference sequence). Germline trimming cut 4 bases from V and 9 bases from J; bases unmatched to any gene: 12. The length of the CDR3 is 15 residues. Full variable domain (rest looked up from reference TRBV30 and TRBJ2-1): SQTIHQWPATLVQPVGSPLSLECTVEGTSNPNLYWYRQAAGRGLQLLFYSVGIGQISSEVPQNLSASRPQDRQFILSSKKLLLSDSGFYLCAWTGTGDERGEQFFGPGTRLTVL.

The V and J genes are TRBV11-3 and TRBJ2-6; TRBD1 might be the D (6 bases). The CDR3 has 17 residues. Per germline, CDR1 SGHNT and CDR2 YENEEA. Between the trimmed V and J ends, which lost 5 bases and 3 bases, there was a span of 17 bases. CDR3 sequence: CASSPGRGSLGANVLTF. CDR3 DNA sequence: TGTGCCAGCAGCCCTGGCAGGGGCTCTCTTGGGGCCAACGTCCTGACTTTC.

The chain joins TRBV16 to TRBJ1-6; TRBD1 matches at 8 bases. With 3 bases clipped from V and 0 bases from J, the junction kept 13 bases outside the gene matches. The CDR3 covers 20 residues. In germline, CDR1 is KGHSY, CDR2 FQNENV. CDR3 amino acids: CASSHLRQGSFDSYNSPLHF. The CDR3 DNA reads as TGTGCCAGCAGCCATCTCAGACAGGGGTCCTTTGACTCCTATAATTCACCCCTCCACTTT.

V gene TRBV7-8 combines with J gene TRBJ2-7; 8 bases are a match to TRBD1. V shed 5 bases and J 9 bases; nucleotides not matched to a gene: 18. This CDR3 is built from 16 residues. CDR1 and CDR2 (germline): SGHVS, FQNEAQ. CDR3 sequence reads: CASSTLVGQGDRGQYF. The CDR3 nucleotides are TGTGCCAGCAGCACCCTCGTCGGACAGGGTGACCGGGGGCAGTACTTC.

J is TRBJ2-1 and V is TRBV9, with a weak D call TRBD2 (6 bases). V was shortened by 3 bases and J by 9 bases, with 28 bases between the two germline ends. This CDR3 spans 18 amino acids. In germline, CDR1 is SGDLS, CDR2 YYNGEE. The CDR3 loop reads CASSAALSGVADPREQFF. The CDR3, as DNA: TGTGCCAGCAGCGCAGCCCTTTCCGGGGTAGCGGACCCTCGTGAGCAGTTCTTC.

This clone appeared once. The rearrangement links TRBV27 to TRBJ2-3; perhaps TRBD1 as D (5 bases). The CDR3 contains 15 residues. V lost 7 bases and J 2 bases, leaving 16 bases between the germline ends. CDR1 is MNHEY and CDR2 is SMNVEV in the germline V gene (reference sequence). The CDR3 DNA reads TGTGCCAGCAAAGACCAGGGCAGATTCACAGATACGCAGTATTTT. Its protein is CASKDQGRFTDTQYF.

V and J are TRBV5-1 and TRBJ2-1; 8 bases agree with TRBD2. With 4 bases clipped from V and 4 bases from J, the junction kept 10 bases outside the gene matches. In germline, CDR1 is SGHRS, CDR2 YFSETQ. This CDR3 comprises 16 residues. CDR3 sequence: CASSPGGVGLYNEQFF. The CDR3, as DNA: TGCGCCAGCAGCCCCGGGGGGGTAGGGTTGTACAATGAGCAGTTCTTC.

This chain uses TRBV6-2 or TRBV6-3 with TRBJ2-7; 11 bases map to TRBD2. The trim removed 6 bases at V and 3 bases at J, leaving 4 bases unmatched. The CDR3 is 14 amino acids. In germline, CDR1 is MNHEY, CDR2 SVGEGT. CDR3 DNA: TGTGCCAGCAGCCAAACTAGCGGGGGCTACGAGCAGTACTTC. This gives the protein CASSQTSGGYEQYF.